The source of this T cell receptor beta chain is a study of human T cells and chemical hapten exposure. Study context: Patients, a majority of them female, were diagnosed with alopecia areata, totalis or universalis. Study-level results: With alopecia, donors may have immune responses unlike healthy people's. With regard to DPC sensitization, TCRs above 1 in 1000 frequency did not change.

Time point denoted: patch test 1, 2 weeks after DPC sensitization. Indicated treatment: therapeutic diphenylcyclopropenone sensitization with weekly scalp DPC. Researchers sampled blood before each patch test went on. TCRdb used MiXCR to reprocess the RACE reads, holding one entry per CDR3 protein. The sample lists 100,000 or so distinct CDR3 sequences, approximately 10% occurring once. The CDR3 loop spans 13 amino acids. Germline trimming cut 4 bases from V and 3 bases from J; bases unmatched to any gene: 2. Germline lookup yields CDR1 DFQATT and CDR2 SNEGSKA (reference sequence). This clonotype occurred a few times. Its antigen remains unknown.

This chain connects TRBV20-1 to TRBJ2-2; 7 bases agree with TRBD1. This specimen consisted of whole blood, obtained in connection with sensitization to the hapten diphenylcyclopropenone (DPC). The sequence was collected from a woman aged 35 to 49 with alopecia areata. Some clones in this sample may be carry-over from other donors' samples. The chain's CDR3 is CSATRGHTGELFF. The CDR3 DNA is TGCAGTGCTACTAGGGGGCACACCGGGGAGCTGTTTTTT.